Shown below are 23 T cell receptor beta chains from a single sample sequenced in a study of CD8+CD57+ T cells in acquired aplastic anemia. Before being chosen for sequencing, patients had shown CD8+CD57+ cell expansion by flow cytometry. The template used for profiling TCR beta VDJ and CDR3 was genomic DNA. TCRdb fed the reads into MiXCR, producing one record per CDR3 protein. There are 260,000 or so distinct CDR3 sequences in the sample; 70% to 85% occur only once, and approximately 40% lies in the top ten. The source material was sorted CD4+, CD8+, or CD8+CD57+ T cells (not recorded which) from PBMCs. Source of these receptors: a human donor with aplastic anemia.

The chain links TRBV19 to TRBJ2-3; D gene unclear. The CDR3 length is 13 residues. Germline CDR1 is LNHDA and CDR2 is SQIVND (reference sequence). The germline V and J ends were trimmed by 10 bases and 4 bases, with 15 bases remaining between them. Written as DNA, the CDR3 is TGTGCCACCAGTGATTCCGTGCCAGATACGCAGTATTTT. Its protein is CATSDSVPDTQYF.

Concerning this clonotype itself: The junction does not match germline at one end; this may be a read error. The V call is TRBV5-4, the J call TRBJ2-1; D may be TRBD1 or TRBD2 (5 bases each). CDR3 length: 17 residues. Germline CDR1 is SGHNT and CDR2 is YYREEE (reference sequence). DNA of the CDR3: TGCGCCAGCAGCCAAGACCTCGGGGCGTTCTCCTACAATGAGCAGTTCTTC. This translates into CASSQDLGAFSYNEQFF.

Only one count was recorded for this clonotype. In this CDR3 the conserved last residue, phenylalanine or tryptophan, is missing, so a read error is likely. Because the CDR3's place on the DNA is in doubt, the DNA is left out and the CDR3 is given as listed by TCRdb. CDR3 protein: CASRDAGTDTENFVTG. J is TRBJ2-6 and V is TRBV2; TRBD1 is the table's D call and was not checked against the DNA. The CDR3 contains 16 residues when both ends are counted. CDR1 SNHLY and CDR2 FYNNEI come from the germline V gene.

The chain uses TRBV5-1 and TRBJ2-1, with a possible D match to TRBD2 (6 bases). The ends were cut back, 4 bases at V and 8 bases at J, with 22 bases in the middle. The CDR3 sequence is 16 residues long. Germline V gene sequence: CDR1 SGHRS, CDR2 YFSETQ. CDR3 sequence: CASSPHRDHGSDEQFF. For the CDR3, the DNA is TGCGCCAGCAGCCCCCATAGAGACCACGGGAGCGATGAGCAGTTCTTC.

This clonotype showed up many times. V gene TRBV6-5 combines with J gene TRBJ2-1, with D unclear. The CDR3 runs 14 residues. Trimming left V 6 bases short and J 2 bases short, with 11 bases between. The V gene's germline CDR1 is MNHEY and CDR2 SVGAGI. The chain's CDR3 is CASSHPLAYNEQFF. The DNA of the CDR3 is TGTGCCAGCAGCCACCCGTTAGCCTACAATGAGCAGTTCTTC.

The CDR3 sequence is CASSLGLCSDAQFF. CDR3 DNA: TGTGCCAGCAGCTTAGGGCTCTGCTCCGATGCGCAGTTCTTC. The rearrangement joins TRBV7-8 to TRBJ2-1; D gene unclear. The ends were cut back, 1 base at V and 12 bases at J, with 16 bases in the middle. This CDR3 contains 14 residues. Per the germline V gene, CDR1 is SGHVS and CDR2 is FQNEAQ.

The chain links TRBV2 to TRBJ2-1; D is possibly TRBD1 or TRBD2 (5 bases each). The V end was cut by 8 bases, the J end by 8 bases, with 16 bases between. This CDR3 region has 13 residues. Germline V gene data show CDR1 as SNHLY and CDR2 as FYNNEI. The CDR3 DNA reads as TGTGCCAGCGGGGACGGGTGGGCAGATGAGCAGTTCTTC. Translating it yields CASGDGWADEQFF.

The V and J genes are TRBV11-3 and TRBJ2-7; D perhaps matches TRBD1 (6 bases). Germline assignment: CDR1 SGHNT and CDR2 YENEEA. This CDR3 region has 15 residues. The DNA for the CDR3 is TGTGCCAGCGGCTTAGATCTGACAGGCTCCTACGAGCAGTACGTC. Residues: CASGLDLTGSYEQYV.

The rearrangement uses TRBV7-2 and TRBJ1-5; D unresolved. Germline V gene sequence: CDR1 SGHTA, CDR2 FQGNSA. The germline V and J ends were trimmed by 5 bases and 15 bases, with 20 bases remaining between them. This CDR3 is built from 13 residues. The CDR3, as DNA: TGTGCCAGCAGCCTTACAAGGACTCAGACCCGGCATTTT. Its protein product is CASSLTRTQTRHF. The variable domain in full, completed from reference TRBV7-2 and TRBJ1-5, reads GAGVSQSPSNKVTEKGKDVELRCDPISGHTALYWYRQSLGQGLEFLIYFQGNSAPDKSGLPSDRFSAERTGGSVSTLTIQRTQQEDSAVYLCASSLTRTQTRHFGDGTRLSIL.

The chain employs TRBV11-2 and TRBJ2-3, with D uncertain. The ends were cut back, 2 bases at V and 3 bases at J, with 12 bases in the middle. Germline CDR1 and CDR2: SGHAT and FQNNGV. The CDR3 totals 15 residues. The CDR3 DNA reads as TGTGCCAGCAGCTTAAACCCGATTGGGACAGATACGCAGTATTTT. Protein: CASSLNPIGTDTQYF.

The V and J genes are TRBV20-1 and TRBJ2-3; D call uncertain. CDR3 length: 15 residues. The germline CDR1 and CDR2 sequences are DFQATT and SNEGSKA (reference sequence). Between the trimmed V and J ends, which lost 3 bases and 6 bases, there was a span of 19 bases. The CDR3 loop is CSASPGESLGDTQYF. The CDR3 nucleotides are TGCAGTGCTAGCCCTGGAGAGAGCTTAGGGGATACGCAGTATTTT.

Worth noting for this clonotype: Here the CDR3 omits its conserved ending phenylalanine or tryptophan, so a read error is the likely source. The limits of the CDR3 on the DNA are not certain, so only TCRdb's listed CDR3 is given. CDR3 sequence reads: CASSFESSGGRDE. The chain carries TRBV7-9 and TRBJ2-3; the D call in the table, TRBD1, was not verified against the DNA. The CDR3 contains 13 residues when both ends are counted. Germline loops: CDR1 SEHNR, CDR2 FQNEAQ (reference sequence).

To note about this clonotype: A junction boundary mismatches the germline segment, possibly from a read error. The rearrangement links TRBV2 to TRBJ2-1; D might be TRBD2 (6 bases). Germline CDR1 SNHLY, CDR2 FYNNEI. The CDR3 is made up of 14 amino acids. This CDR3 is CASSEGGIRNEQFW. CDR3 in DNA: TGTGCCAGCAGTGAGGGGGGTATCCGTAATGAGCAGTTCTGG. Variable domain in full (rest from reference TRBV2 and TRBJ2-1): EPEVTQTPSHQVTQMGQEVILRCVPISNHLYFYWYRQILGQKVEFLVSFYNNEISEKSEIFDDQFSVERPDGSNFTLKIRSTKLEDSAMYFCASSEGGIRNEQFWGPGTRLTVL.

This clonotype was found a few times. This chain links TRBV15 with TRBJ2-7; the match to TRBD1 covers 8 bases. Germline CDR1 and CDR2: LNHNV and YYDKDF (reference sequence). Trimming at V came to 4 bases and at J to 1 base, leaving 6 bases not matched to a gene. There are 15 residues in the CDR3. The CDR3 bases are TGTGCCACCAGCACCGGGACAGGAGGGTCCTACGAGCAGTACTTC. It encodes CATSTGTGGSYEQYF.

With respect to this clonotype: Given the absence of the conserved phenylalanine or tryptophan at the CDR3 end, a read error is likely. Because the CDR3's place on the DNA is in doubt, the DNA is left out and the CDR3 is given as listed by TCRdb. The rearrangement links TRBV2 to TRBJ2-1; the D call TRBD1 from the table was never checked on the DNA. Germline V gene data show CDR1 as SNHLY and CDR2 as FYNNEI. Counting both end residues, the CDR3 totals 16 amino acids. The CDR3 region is CASRQGGGNAQDVQLG.

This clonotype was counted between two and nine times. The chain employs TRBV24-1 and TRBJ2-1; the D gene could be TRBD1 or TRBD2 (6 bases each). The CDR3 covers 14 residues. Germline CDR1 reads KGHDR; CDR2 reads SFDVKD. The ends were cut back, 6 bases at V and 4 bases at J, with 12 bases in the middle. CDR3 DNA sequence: TGTGCCACCAGTCGTACGGGGGCGTACAATGAGCAGTTCTTC. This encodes CATSRTGAYNEQFF.

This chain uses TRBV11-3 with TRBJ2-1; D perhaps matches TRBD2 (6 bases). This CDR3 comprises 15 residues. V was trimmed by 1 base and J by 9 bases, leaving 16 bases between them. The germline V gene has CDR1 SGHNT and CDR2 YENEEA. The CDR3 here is CASSLAFCGTVEQFF. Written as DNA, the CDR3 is TGTGCCAGCAGCTTAGCCTTCTGCGGGACCGTTGAGCAGTTCTTC.

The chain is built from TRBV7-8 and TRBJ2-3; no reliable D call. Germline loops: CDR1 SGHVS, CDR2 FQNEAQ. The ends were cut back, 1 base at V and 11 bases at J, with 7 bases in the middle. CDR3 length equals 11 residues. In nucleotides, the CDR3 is TGTGCCAGCAGCTTAGATGAAAGGCAGTATTTT. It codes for CASSLDERQYF.

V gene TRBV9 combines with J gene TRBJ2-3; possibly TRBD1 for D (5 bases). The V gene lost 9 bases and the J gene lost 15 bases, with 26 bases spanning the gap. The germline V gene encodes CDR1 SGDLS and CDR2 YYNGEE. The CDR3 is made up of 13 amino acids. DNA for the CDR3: TGTGCCATCACCGCAGGGCACAAAGAGCAGTTCTATTTT. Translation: CAITAGHKEQFYF.

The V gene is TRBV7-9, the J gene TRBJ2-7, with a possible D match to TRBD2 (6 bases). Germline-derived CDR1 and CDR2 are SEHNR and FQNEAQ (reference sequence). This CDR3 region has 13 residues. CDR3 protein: CASSLAGGPETQV. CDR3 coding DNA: TGTGCCAGCAGCTTAGCGGGAGGTCCCGAGACGCAGGTC.

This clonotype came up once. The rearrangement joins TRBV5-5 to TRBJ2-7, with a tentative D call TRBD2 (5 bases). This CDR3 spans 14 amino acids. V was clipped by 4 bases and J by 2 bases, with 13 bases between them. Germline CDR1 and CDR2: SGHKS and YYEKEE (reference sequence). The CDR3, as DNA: TGTGCCAGCAGCGGGCAACTACTAGCCTACGAGCAGTACTTC. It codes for CASSGQLLAYEQYF.

Here the CDR3 DNA reads TGTGCCAGCGGGGTCGGGGGCAGAGATACGCAGTATTTTTTCTTT. Its translation: CASGVGGRDTQYFFF. J is TRBJ1-1 and V is TRBV2, with D tentatively TRBD1 (6 bases). The CDR3 totals 15 residues. Trimming stripped 8 bases from V and 13 bases from J, with 29 bases between. The germline gives CDR1 SNHLY, CDR2 FYNNEI. The entire variable domain, with the rest obtained from reference TRBV2 and TRBJ1-1, is as follows: EPEVTQTPSHQVTQMGQEVILRCVPISNHLYFYWYRQILGQKVEFLVSFYNNEISEKSEIFDDQFSVERPDGSNFTLKIRSTKLEDSAMYFCASGVGGRDTQYFFFGQGTRLTVV.

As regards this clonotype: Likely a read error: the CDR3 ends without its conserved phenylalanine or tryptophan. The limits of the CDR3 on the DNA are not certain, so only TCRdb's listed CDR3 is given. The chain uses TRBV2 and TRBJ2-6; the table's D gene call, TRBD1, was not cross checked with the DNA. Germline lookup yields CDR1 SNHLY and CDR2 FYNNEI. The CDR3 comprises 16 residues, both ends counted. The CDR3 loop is CASSLGGSYGANFVTG.